One and the same sample provided the 29 T cell receptor beta chains below, sequenced in a study of blood T cell repertoires in COVID-19. Generated by immunoSEQ multiplex PCR, the TCRdb table keeps only in-frame clones and is missing some. The sample holds 300,000 to 400,000 clones, roughly 87% seen once. What was sequenced was PBMCs or T cells enriched from blood (not recorded which). Receptor source: a woman aged 25 to 45 who had recovered from COVID-19.

This chain joins TRBV6-2 or TRBV6-3 and TRBJ2-3, with D possibly TRBD2 on 6 matching bases. The CDR3 is made up of 14 amino acids. V dropped 5 bases and J dropped 4 bases, with 13 bases sitting between them. Germline CDR1 and CDR2: MNHEY and SVGEGT. The CDR3 region is CASSGGLGADTQYF. The CDR3 nucleotides read TGTGCCAGCAGTGGGGGGTTAGGGGCAGATACGCAGTATTTT.

This clone was detected only once. The chain has TRBV19 and TRBJ1-2; 8 nucleotides line up with TRBD1. Germline V gives CDR1 LNHDA, CDR2 SQIVND (reference sequence). The V and J ends lost 4 bases and 2 bases, in that order; junction bases with no gene match: 9. The CDR3 has 16 amino acids. The CDR3 protein is CASSTTGDAVNYGYTF. The CDR3 DNA follows: TGTGCCAGTAGTACGACAGGGGATGCGGTCAACTATGGCTACACCTTC.

V is TRBV2 and J is TRBJ2-4; tentative D call: TRBD1 (7 bases). Trimming cost V 7 bases and J 7 bases, with 23 bases left between them. CDR3 size: 16 residues. Per germline, CDR1 SNHLY and CDR2 FYNNEI. The CDR3 sequence is CASTEETGRFSNIQYF. In DNA, the CDR3 is TGTGCCAGCACCGAAGAGACAGGGAGGTTCAGTAACATTCAGTACTTC.

V and J are TRBV5-1 and TRBJ1-3, with D perhaps matching TRBD1 (6 bases). The germline V and J ends were trimmed by 3 bases and 0 bases, with 10 bases remaining between them. From germline, CDR1 is SGHRS and CDR2 YFSETQ. There are 15 residues in the CDR3. CDR3 in DNA: TGCGCCAGCAGCTCAACAGGGAACTCTGGAAACACCATATATTTT. Translating gives CASSSTGNSGNTIYF.

This chain links TRBV7-6 with TRBJ2-7; D possibly corresponds to TRBD2 (5 bases). The CDR3 loop spans 13 amino acids. CDR1 SGHVS and CDR2 FNYEAQ come from the germline V gene. Trimming left V 1 base short and J 4 bases short, with 8 bases between. The DNA of the CDR3 is TGTGCCAGCAGCTTAGGTTGGAGGTACGAGCAGTACTTC. Translating it yields CASSLGWRYEQYF.

J is TRBJ2-7 and V is TRBV5-6; 9 nucleotides line up with TRBD1. CDR1 is SGHDT and CDR2 is YYEEEE in the germline V gene. This CDR3 contains 18 residues. V lost 4 bases, J lost 7 bases, and 21 bases stayed unmatched. CDR3 nucleotide sequence: TGTGCCAGCAGCGTGGGTACCGGGACAGGGCGTAGTGTGGGAGAGCAGTACTTC. Its protein is CASSVGTGTGRSVGEQYF.

The chain has TRBV25-1 and TRBJ2-7, with TRBD1 matching over 7 bases. The CDR3 runs 14 residues. CDR1 is MGHDK and CDR2 is SYGVNS in the germline V gene. Trimming removed 4 bases from V and 0 bases from J; junction bases left unmatched: 3. The CDR3 region has the DNA TGTGCCAGCAGTGGGACAGGACGCTCCTACGAGCAGTACTTC. This translates into CASSGTGRSYEQYF.

The genes are TRBV5-4 and TRBJ2-7, with 8 positions matching TRBD2. This CDR3 spans 15 amino acids. Germline assignment: CDR1 SGHNT and CDR2 YYREEE (reference sequence). V was pared by 0 bases and J by 4 bases, with 6 bases of the junction left unmatched. The DNA of the CDR3 is TGTGCCAGCAGCTTGGGGGGACTAGGGACATACGAGCAGTACTTC. This gives the protein CASSLGGLGTYEQYF.

The chain combines TRBV10-3 with TRBJ2-7; D is perhaps TRBD2 (7 bases). The CDR3 has 15 amino acids. CDR1 and CDR2 from the germline V gene are ENHRY and SYGVKD. V was pared by 0 bases and J by 4 bases, with 13 bases between. The CDR3 loop is CAISESGGRRYEQYF. The CDR3, as DNA: TGTGCCATCAGTGAGTCGGGGGGGCGCCGATACGAGCAGTACTTC.

The chain couples TRBV5-1 to TRBJ1-4; the match to TRBD1 covers 7 bases. The CDR3 length is 14 residues. Germline loops: CDR1 SGHRS, CDR2 YFSETQ. Trimming took 4 bases from V and 4 from J; bases not matched to a gene: 4. The CDR3 is CASSTGTVNEKLFF. The CDR3 DNA sequence: TGCGCCAGCAGCACAGGGACAGTTAATGAAAAACTGTTTTTT.

J is TRBJ2-7 and V is TRBV5-1; 8 bases match TRBD2. Per germline, CDR1 SGHRS and CDR2 YFSETQ. The CDR3 contains 14 residues. The V and J ends lost 4 bases and 2 bases, in that order; junction bases with no gene match: 5. DNA for the CDR3: TGCGCCAGCAGCAGGCGCGGGGGGCCCTACGAGCAGTACTTC. It translates to CASSRRGGPYEQYF.

V usage is TRBV12-5 and J usage is TRBJ2-1, with D perhaps TRBD2 (6 bases). The length of the CDR3 is 14 residues. Trimming pared 2 bases from V and 5 bases from J, leaving 10 bases between. CDR1 is LGHNT, CDR2 FRNRAP, per germline. The CDR3 reads CASGLTPGDNEQFF. The CDR3 DNA reads as TGTGCTAGTGGTTTGACCCCGGGGGACAATGAGCAGTTCTTC.

The genes are TRBV9 and TRBJ2-1, with D perhaps TRBD2 (6 bases). Trimming removed 0 bases from V and 4 bases from J, with 26 bases in between. There are 20 residues in the CDR3. Germline V gene sequence: CDR1 SGDLS, CDR2 YYNGEE. DNA of the CDR3: TGTGCCAGCAGCGTAGCCGGGGCAGCTAGCGCCAGAGGGAGGTACAATGAGCAGTTCTTC. Translated, it gives CASSVAGAASARGRYNEQFF.

CDR3 sequence: CASSLGRGSPGQVLNEQFF. The CDR3 coding sequence is TGTGCCAGCAGTTTGGGGAGGGGGTCCCCGGGACAGGTCCTTAATGAGCAGTTCTTC. The chain recombines TRBV28 with TRBJ2-1; D might be TRBD1 (8 bases). Germline-derived CDR1 and CDR2 are MDHEN and SYDVKM. The CDR3 extends over 19 amino acids. Trimming stripped 3 bases from V and 7 bases from J, with 28 bases between.

This chain joins TRBV7-9 and TRBJ2-1; TRBD2 aligns across 11 bases. Trimming removed 2 bases from V and 1 base from J; junction bases left unmatched: 4. CDR1 is SEHNR and CDR2 is FQNEAQ in the germline V gene (reference sequence). The CDR3 covers 17 residues. CDR3 region: CASSLLAGGPSYNEQFF. The CDR3 DNA sequence: TGTGCCAGCAGCTTACTAGCGGGGGGCCCTTCCTACAATGAGCAGTTCTTC.

The CDR3 is CASSCDRVRLREAGELFF. As DNA, the CDR3 is TGTGCCAGCAGCTGTGACAGGGTAAGGTTGCGTGAGGCCGGGGAGCTGTTTTTT. The chain couples TRBV7-9 to TRBJ2-2; 7 nucleotides align to TRBD1. J was trimmed by 6 bases and V by 4 bases; bases with no gene match: 17. Per germline, CDR1 SEHNR and CDR2 FQNEAQ (reference sequence). The CDR3 is 18 residues long.

This chain uses TRBV9 with TRBJ2-3, with a possible D match to TRBD2 (6 bases). The V and J ends lost 0 bases and 3 bases respectively, with 14 bases between them. Germline V lookup: CDR1 SGDLS, CDR2 YYNGEE. The CDR3 totals 16 residues. CDR3 protein: CASSVVSVRGTDTQYF. The CDR3 DNA is TGTGCCAGCAGCGTAGTTTCGGTGCGGGGAACAGATACGCAGTATTTT.

This clone occurred once. The chain has TRBV24-1 and TRBJ2-1, with 8 bases fitting TRBD1. Germline loops: CDR1 KGHDR, CDR2 SFDVKD. V lost 3 bases, J lost 5 bases, and 8 bases stayed unmatched. The CDR3 consists of 16 residues. The CDR3: CATSDPTGDGNNEQFF. For the CDR3, the DNA is TGTGCCACCAGTGATCCGACAGGGGATGGGAACAATGAGCAGTTCTTC.

This clone was observed a few times. The rearrangement uses TRBV14 and TRBJ2-7; the match to TRBD2 covers 7 bases. CDR1 is SGHDN and CDR2 is FVKESK in the germline V gene. The CDR3 runs 14 residues. V shed 4 bases and J 6 bases; nucleotides not matched to a gene: 9. CDR3: CASSPDFWGGEQYF. The CDR3 DNA reads as TGTGCCAGCAGCCCAGACTTCTGGGGGGGCGAGCAGTACTTC.

This clone was detected a few times. V usage is TRBV5-8 and J usage is TRBJ2-5; 9 nucleotides line up with TRBD1. Germline V gene data show CDR1 as SGHTS and CDR2 as YDEGEE. CDR3 length: 14 amino acids. The trim removed 9 bases at V and 4 bases at J, leaving 10 bases unmatched. CDR3 in DNA: TGTGCCACCCCTACCCCGGACAGGGGAGAGACCCAGTACTTC. Encoded protein: CATPTPDRGETQYF.

This chain uses TRBV12-5 with TRBJ2-2, with TRBD1 identical over 9 bases. After removal of 4 bases from V and 4 bases from J, the junction contained 4 bases not matched to a gene. Germline CDR1 LGHNT, CDR2 FRNRAP. The CDR3 sequence is 15 residues long. CDR3 coding DNA: TGTGCTAGTGGTTACGACAGGGGGGGCACCGGGGAGCTGTTTTTT. Encoded protein: CASGYDRGGTGELFF.

The chain links TRBV27 to TRBJ2-7, with a tentative D call TRBD1 (6 bases). Germline V gene data show CDR1 as MNHEY and CDR2 as SMNVEV (reference sequence). This CDR3 contains 15 residues. Trimming cost V 6 bases and J 2 bases, with 17 bases left between them. CDR3 sequence reads: CASSTDRFFPYEQYF. The CDR3 DNA is TGTGCCAGCAGCACTGACAGGTTTTTCCCCTACGAGCAGTACTTC.

The chain recombines TRBV20-1 with TRBJ2-1; D unresolved. Germline V gives CDR1 DFQATT, CDR2 SNEGSKA (reference sequence). V gave up 3 bases and J gave up 10 bases, with 10 bases separating them. The CDR3 runs 11 residues. CDR3 region: CSASFQVEQFF. The CDR3, as DNA: TGCAGTGCTAGTTTTCAGGTCGAGCAGTTCTTC.

The chain employs TRBV6-5 and TRBJ1-5; tentative D call: TRBD1 (5 bases). The CDR3 runs to 12 residues. Trimming cost V 2 bases and J 9 bases, with 8 bases left between them. The germline V gene has CDR1 MNHEY and CDR2 SVGAGI. The CDR3 sequence: CASSYPGGPQHF. CDR3 DNA: TGTGCCAGCAGTTACCCCGGGGGGCCCCAGCATTTT.

Comments on this clone: The sample contains more than one DNA sequence encoding this CDR3. The chain joins TRBV5-4 to TRBJ2-3; 7 positions agree with TRBD2. The germline V gene has CDR1 SGHNT and CDR2 YYREEE (reference sequence). CDR3 size: 15 residues. V lost 0 bases, J lost 3 bases, and 4 bases stayed unmatched. CDR3 in DNA: TGTGCCAGCAGCTTGGATGGGGGGGGGACAGATACGCAGTATTTT. Its translation: CASSLDGGGTDTQYF.

The V call is TRBV10-2, the J call TRBJ1-5; D possibly corresponds to TRBD1 (6 bases). V was shortened by 7 bases and J by 5 bases, with 12 bases between the two germline ends. CDR1 is WSHSY, CDR2 SAAADI, per germline. There are 13 residues in the CDR3. Here the CDR3 DNA reads TGCGCCAGCACCTCACAGGGTTATCAGCCCCAGCATTTT. Amino acid sequence: CASTSQGYQPQHF.

The chain uses TRBV5-1 and TRBJ1-3; no firm D call. Per the germline V gene, CDR1 is SGHRS and CDR2 is YFSETQ. V was pared by 0 bases and J by 0 bases, with 10 bases between. The CDR3 is 16 residues long. CDR3 sequence (DNA): TGCGCCAGCAGCTTGGGAGGAGCATCCTCTGGAAACACCATATATTTT. Its protein is CASSLGGASSGNTIYF. The entire variable domain, with the rest obtained from reference TRBV5-1 and TRBJ1-3, is as follows: KAGVTQTPRYLIKTRGQQVTLSCSPISGHRSVSWYQQTPGQGLQFLFEYFSETQRNKGNFPGRFSGRQFSNSRSEMNVSTLELGDSALYLCASSLGGASSGNTIYFGEGSWLTVV.

In its sample, this clone was seen once. The chain carries TRBV10-3 and TRBJ1-4, with 8 bases matching TRBD1. Germline lookup yields CDR1 ENHRY and CDR2 SYGVKD. V lost 0 bases and J lost 8; bases outside the gene matches: 5. The CDR3 is made up of 15 amino acids. CDR3 sequence (DNA): TGTGCCATCAGTGAGTCCCCAGGGGGCGGGGAAAAACTGTTTTTT. Protein sequence: CAISESPGGGEKLFF.

The chain uses TRBV2 and TRBJ2-5, with 11 positions matching TRBD1. J was trimmed by 5 bases and V by 6 bases; bases with no gene match: 2. The V gene's germline CDR1 is SNHLY and CDR2 FYNNEI. This CDR3 contains 13 residues. This chain's CDR3 is CASRDRGRETQYF. The CDR3 nucleotides read TGTGCCAGCAGGGACAGGGGGCGGGAGACCCAGTACTTC.